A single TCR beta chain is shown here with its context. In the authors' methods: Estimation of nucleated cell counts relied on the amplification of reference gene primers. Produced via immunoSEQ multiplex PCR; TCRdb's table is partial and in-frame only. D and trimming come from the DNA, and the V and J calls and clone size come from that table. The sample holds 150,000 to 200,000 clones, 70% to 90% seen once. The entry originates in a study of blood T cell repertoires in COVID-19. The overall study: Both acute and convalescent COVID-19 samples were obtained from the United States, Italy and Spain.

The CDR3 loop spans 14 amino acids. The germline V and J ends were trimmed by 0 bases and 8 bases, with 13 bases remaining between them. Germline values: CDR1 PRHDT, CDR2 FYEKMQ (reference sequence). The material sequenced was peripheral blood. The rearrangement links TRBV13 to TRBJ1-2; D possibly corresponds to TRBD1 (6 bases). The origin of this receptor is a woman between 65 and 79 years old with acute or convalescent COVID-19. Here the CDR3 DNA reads TGTGCCAGCAGCTTAGGACAGGGCGAGGGGGGCTACACCTTC. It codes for CASSLGQGEGGYTF. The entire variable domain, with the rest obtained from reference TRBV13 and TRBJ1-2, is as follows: AAGVIQSPRHLIKEKRETATLKCYPIPRHDTVYWYQQGPGQDPQFLISFYEKMQSDKGSIPDRFSAQQFSDYHSELNMSSLELGDSALYFCASSLGQGEGGYTFGSGTRLTVV.